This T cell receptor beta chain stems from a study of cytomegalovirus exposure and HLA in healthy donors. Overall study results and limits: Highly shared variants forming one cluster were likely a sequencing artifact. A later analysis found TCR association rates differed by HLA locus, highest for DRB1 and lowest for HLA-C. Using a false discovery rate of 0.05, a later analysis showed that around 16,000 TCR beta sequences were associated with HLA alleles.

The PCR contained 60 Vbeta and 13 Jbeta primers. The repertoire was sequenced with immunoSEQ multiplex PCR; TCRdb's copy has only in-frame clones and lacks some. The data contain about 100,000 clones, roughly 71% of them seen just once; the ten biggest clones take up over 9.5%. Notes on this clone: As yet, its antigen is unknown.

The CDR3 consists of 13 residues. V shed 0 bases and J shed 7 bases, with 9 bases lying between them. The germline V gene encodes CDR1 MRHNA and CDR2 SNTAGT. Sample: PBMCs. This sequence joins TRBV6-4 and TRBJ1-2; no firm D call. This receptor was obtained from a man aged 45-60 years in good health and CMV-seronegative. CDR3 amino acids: CASSDSPGGGYTF. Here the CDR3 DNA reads TGTGCCAGCAGTGACTCTCCCGGAGGTGGCTACACCTTC.